The 13 T cell receptor beta chains below were found in one sample sequenced in a study of blood T cell repertoires in COVID-19. Profiled with immunoSEQ multiplex PCR; TCRdb holds only in-frame clones, not every one. The repertoire holds 150,000 to 200,000 clones, with around 81% as singletons. The sample taken for sequencing was peripheral blood. The receptors come from a man in his sixties with active or convalescent COVID-19.

The chain carries TRBV6-5 and TRBJ1-1; tentatively, D is TRBD1 (6 bases). Trimming cost V 7 bases and J 7 bases, with 10 bases left between them. The V gene's germline CDR1 is MNHEY and CDR2 SVGAGI. CDR3 length: 11 amino acids. CDR3 protein: CASTQGREAFF. In DNA, the CDR3 is TGTGCCAGCACCCAGGGGCGTGAAGCTTTCTTT.

This clone was picked up a small number of times. The V call is TRBV3-1 (or the pseudogene TRBV3-2), the J call TRBJ1-6; tentatively, D is TRBD1 (5 bases). The V and J ends lost 1 base and 10 bases respectively, with 14 bases between them. CDR3 length: 15 residues. Germline V lookup: CDR1 LGHDT, CDR2 YNNKEL (reference sequence). The chain's CDR3 is CASSQGRAGGSPLHF. CDR3 sequence (DNA): TGTGCCAGCAGCCAAGGTCGGGCCGGGGGGTCACCCCTCCACTTT.

The V call is TRBV27, the J call TRBJ2-1, with 7 bases matching TRBD2. Germline V CDR1 and CDR2: MNHEY, SMNVEV (reference sequence). Trimming took 5 bases from V and 5 from J; bases not matched to a gene: 6. There are 14 residues in the CDR3. The CDR3: CASSQTSANNEQFF. CDR3 coding DNA: TGTGCCAGCAGTCAAACTAGCGCCAACAATGAGCAGTTCTTC.

This sequence joins TRBV28 and TRBJ2-2; 7 bases agree with TRBD2. The junction had 6 bases not matched to a gene; V was cut back by 5 bases and J by 3 bases. The CDR3 contains 15 residues. Germline V lookup: CDR1 MDHEN, CDR2 SYDVKM. CDR3 sequence reads: CASSAGDTYTGELFF. Here the CDR3 DNA reads TGTGCCAGCAGTGCGGGAGACACCTACACCGGGGAGCTGTTTTTT.

The V and J genes are TRBV10-1 and TRBJ1-5; D call uncertain. Trimming took 7 bases from V and 4 from J, leaving 11 bases between them. Germline V CDR1 and CDR2: WNHNN, SYGVQD (reference sequence). The CDR3 runs to 13 residues. This CDR3 reads CASKTGTNQPQHF. In DNA, the CDR3 is TGCGCCAGCAAGACGGGTACTAATCAGCCCCAGCATTTT.

A remark on this clone: The identical CDR3 is also encoded by other nucleotide sequences in the sample. The genes are TRBV3-1 (or the pseudogene TRBV3-2) and TRBJ1-1, with TRBD1 as a possible D gene (6 bases). Trimming left V 3 bases short and J 4 bases short, with 12 bases between. Germline V gives CDR1 LGHDT, CDR2 YNNKEL (reference sequence). This CDR3 has 14 amino acids. The CDR3 DNA sequence: TGTGCCAGCAGCCAGGGGCAGGGGACCACTGAAGCTTTCTTT. The encoded protein is CASSQGQGTTEAFF.

The rearrangement links TRBV4-1 to TRBJ2-7; the D gene is possibly TRBD2 (7 bases). V lost 4 bases and J 3 bases, leaving 19 bases between the germline ends. The CDR3 length is 16 residues. In germline, CDR1 is MGHRA, CDR2 YSYEKL. CDR3 in amino acids: CASSLRGAGVDYEQYF. The DNA for the CDR3 is TGCGCCAGCAGCCTTCGGGGGGCAGGGGTAGACTACGAGCAGTACTTC.

This chain links TRBV5-1 with TRBJ1-1; possible D gene TRBD1, 5 bases. The CDR3 is 14 amino acids. The germline V gene has CDR1 SGHRS and CDR2 YFSETQ. V shed 4 bases and J shed 5 bases, with 15 bases lying between them. The CDR3 sequence is CASSPAQGLTEAFF. In DNA form, the CDR3 reads TGCGCCAGCAGCCCAGCGCAGGGCCTGACTGAAGCTTTCTTT.

The V call is TRBV9, the J call TRBJ2-3; 12 bases are shared with TRBD2. The CDR3 contains 16 residues. Per germline, CDR1 SGDLS and CDR2 YYNGEE. The ends lost 3 bases at V and 3 bases at J; junction bases unmatched: 5. CDR3 DNA: TGTGCCAGCAGCGGAATACTAGCGGGGGGAACAGATACGCAGTATTTT. Encoded protein: CASSGILAGGTDTQYF.

This sequence joins TRBV5-1 and TRBJ1-1; possibly TRBD1 for D (5 bases). Per germline, CDR1 SGHRS and CDR2 YFSETQ. The CDR3 is 17 amino acids. Trimming took off 3 bases at V and 0 bases at J, with 18 bases between the two ends. CDR3: CASSWEKRLQVNTEAFF. In DNA form, the CDR3 reads TGCGCCAGCAGCTGGGAAAAGCGCTTACAGGTGAACACTGAAGCTTTCTTT.

The chain employs TRBV10-3 and TRBJ1-1, with 8 bases lining up with TRBD1. Germline CDR1 reads ENHRY; CDR2 reads SYGVKD. The V and J ends lost 6 bases and 5 bases, in that order; junction bases with no gene match: 5. The CDR3 runs to 13 residues. The CDR3 nucleotides read TGTGCCATCAGGGACGACAGGGGTACTGAAGCTTTCTTT. Its translation: CAIRDDRGTEAFF.

This chain uses TRBV19 with TRBJ1-1, with a possible D match to TRBD1 (5 bases). V dropped 5 bases and J dropped 0 bases, with 10 bases sitting between them. The CDR3 consists of 14 residues. CDR1 and CDR2 from the germline V gene are LNHDA and SQIVND (reference sequence). The CDR3 protein is CASSYRYMNTEAFF. The CDR3 region has the DNA TGTGCCAGTAGTTACAGGTACATGAACACTGAAGCTTTCTTT. The variable domain in full, with the rest retrieved from reference TRBV19 and TRBJ1-1, is DGGITQSPKYLFRKEGQNVTLSCEQNLNHDAMYWYRQDPGQGLRLIYYSQIVNDFQKGDIAEGYSVSREKKESFPLTVTSAQKNPTAFYLCASSYRYMNTEAFFGQGTRLTVV.

This clone turned up a few times. The CDR3 bases are TGCGCCAGCAGCCGGGATCGGGACAGCTCAGATACGCAGTATTTT. Translating gives CASSRDRDSSDTQYF. The rearrangement joins TRBV5-1 to TRBJ2-3; 7 positions match TRBD1. The CDR3 contains 15 residues. After removal of 4 bases from V and 4 bases from J, the junction contained 9 bases not matched to a gene. The germline V gene has CDR1 SGHRS and CDR2 YFSETQ.